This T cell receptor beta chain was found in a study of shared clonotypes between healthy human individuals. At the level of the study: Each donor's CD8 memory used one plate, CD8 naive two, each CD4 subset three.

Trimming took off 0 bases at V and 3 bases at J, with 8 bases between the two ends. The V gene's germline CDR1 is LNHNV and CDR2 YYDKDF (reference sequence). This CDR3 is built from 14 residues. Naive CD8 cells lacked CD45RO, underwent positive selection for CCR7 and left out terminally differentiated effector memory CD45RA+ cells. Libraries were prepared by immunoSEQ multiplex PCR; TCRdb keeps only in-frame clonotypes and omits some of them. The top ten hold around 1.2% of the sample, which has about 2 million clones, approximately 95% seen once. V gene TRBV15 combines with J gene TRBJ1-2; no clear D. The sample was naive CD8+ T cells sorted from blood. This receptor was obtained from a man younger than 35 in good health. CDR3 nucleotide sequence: TGTGCCACCAGCAGAGAGGCTTGGGACTATGGCTACACCTTC. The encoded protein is CATSREAWDYGYTF.